This T cell receptor (beta chain) is from a study of blood T cell repertoires in COVID-19 (TCRdb year 2020). For the study in its entirety: The collaborator samples originated in the United States, Italy and Spain and spanned the acute and convalescent phases of COVID-19. The prospective study material was composed of cDNA or gDNA derived from T cells, B-cell-depleted T cells, or PBMCs. Deeply sampled blood TCRbeta repertoires from subjects exposed to, actively infected with, or recovered from COVID-19 were included in the dataset. A freely available public database, intended as a resource for researchers studying the immune response to SARS-CoV-2, is where the repertoires were released. The samples were drawn from two sources: the first 160 participants of the ongoing ImmuneRACE study, and approximately 1,300 subjects contributed by 6 global collaborators. The sample metadata nearly always contained a de-identified subject ID, COVID-19 status, age in years and sex. Where HLA class I and class II types were available, the types were taken from metadata supplied by the sample provider, not from assay-based typing.

Overall results and qualifications from the work: The amount of clinical and demographic metadata varied by source and participant and was provided uncurated.

Per the germline V gene (reference sequence), SGHNT is the CDR1 and YYREEE is the CDR2. Including the terminal cysteine and phenylalanine, the CDR3 comprises 14 residues. The DNA shown is the 42-base CDR3, in frame from base 1. The germline V and J ends show losses of 5 bases and 1 base respectively, and no gene match explains 5 bases of the junction. Collaborating institutions collected whole blood in K2EDTA tubes following their own protocols. For TCRbeta analysis, collaborators shipped samples as frozen whole blood, isolated PBMCs, or DNA extracted from either of those sample types. For this clone: This clone's antigen is unknown. Per-nucleotide qualities are absent, and no much larger clonotype sits a single base away.

The immunoSEQ Assay, a bias-controlled multiplex PCR, was used to amplify TCRbeta CDR3 regions from genomic DNA. The study's processing was this. The number of nucleated cells in each sample was estimated by amplification of reference gene primers within the assay. To quantify the absolute abundance of each unique TCRbeta CDR3 rearrangement, sequence reads were collapsed and filtered. For each sample, productive Simpson clonality was calculated as the square root of Simpson's diversity index over productive rearrangements. Entries here come from immuneACCESS through TCRdb and include only in-frame sequences with V and J called. Some clones fail to appear in such tables; in the studies checked, an unresolved V gene covers under half of the shortfall, and the cause of the remainder is unknown. V and J calls and clone size are those listed in that table; D and trimming were worked out from the DNA. A total of nearly 80,000 clones appear in this sample, 87% of them only once. Approximately 4.9% of the sample rests with the top ten.

The sequence joins TRBV5-4 to TRBJ1-1, and 7 junctional nucleotides match TRBD1. The receptor was derived from an elderly woman with active or convalescent COVID-19. The sample taken for sequencing was peripheral blood. This receptor carries the CDR3 CASSSYRGNTEAFF. Here is the DNA: TGTGCCAGCAGTTCTTACAGGGGGAACACTGAAGCTTTCTTT.